The clone carrying this T cell receptor (beta chain) occurred a few times. Its antigen is not identified. With 2 bases removed from V and 5 bases from J, the gap between germline ends came to 8 bases. Germline V gene lookup returns CDR1 SGDLS and CDR2 YYNGEE. The CDR3 has 13 residues. The data are from a study of T cells in localized non-small cell lung cancer. Notes on the study in general: Tumor trailed uninvolved adjacent lung in T cell clonality, which peaked there. Researchers found a median 57 of the top 100 tumor clones in adjacent lung. Only one tumor region went through sequencing, so heterogeneity may still be there. Blood T cell density predicted longer survival; adjacent-lung clonality, shorter.

Sequencing used immunoSEQ multiplex PCR; TCRdb keeps in-frame clones, though not all of them. The sample lists about 1,200 clones; roughly 15% were seen once. The V and J genes are TRBV9 and TRBJ1-5; tentatively, D is TRBD1 (5 bases). This sample comprised normal lung tissue next to the tumor, obtained before any cancer treatment. The TCR sequence derives from a male donor aged 60 or over with stage I lung adenocarcinoma. The CDR3 DNA is TGTGCCAGCAGCGTGGGGGGATATCAGCCCCAGCATTTT. It translates to CASSVGGYQPQHF.